A selection of T cell receptor beta chains follows, all from one sample in a study of CD8 T cells in Susac syndrome. MiXCR, applied by TCRdb to the immunoSEQ multiplex PCR reads, yields one record per CDR3 protein. The data show approximately 150,000 distinct CDR3 sequences, approximately 94% seen once. What was sequenced was CD4+ T cells from PBMCs. These TCRs come from a human donor in good health. Each CDR3 is given with its conserved first and last residue. The D gene is left open where the match is weak. Only part of the rows carry a size: once, few, many, or a class if the clone is expanded.

V gene	clone size	D gene	J gene	CDR3 protein	CDR3 DNA
TRBV6-1	-	-	TRBJ2-7	CASSEARGESPVLAEQYF	TGTGCCAGCAGTGAAGCGAGGGGAGAGAGCCCTGTTTTGGCCGAGCAGTACTTC
TRBV9	-	TRBD2	TRBJ2-3	CASSVQPGGDSGITDTQYF	TGTGCCAGCAGCGTCCAGCCGGGAGGTGATAGCGGGATCACAGATACGCAGTATTTT
TRBV5-1	once	TRBD2	TRBJ2-7	CASSPGTSGTSEQYF	TGCGCCAGCAGCCCCGGGACTAGCGGGACTTCCGAGCAGTACTTC
TRBV11-2	-	TRBD1	TRBJ1-1	CASSPRTNADRGEWDTEAFF	TGTGCCAGCAGCCCTCGGACCAATGCGGACAGGGGGGAGTGGGACACTGAAGCTTTCTTT
TRBV6-6	-	-	TRBJ2-1	CASSSVGGRGYNEQFF	TGTGCCAGCAGTTCGGTGGGGGGAAGGGGCTACAATGAGCAGTTCTTC
TRBV5-6	-	TRBD2	TRBJ2-1	CASSSLAGVEQFF	TGTGCCAGCAGCTCGCTAGCGGGAGTTGAGCAGTTCTTC
TRBV13	-	TRBD2	TRBJ2-3	CASSLGTSGSFTADTQYF	TGTGCCAGCAGCCTAGGGACTAGCGGGAGCTTCACGGCAGATACGCAGTATTTT
TRBV30	-	-	TRBJ2-2	CAWRGWVGELFF	TGTGCCTGGAGGGGGTGGGTCGGGGAGCTGTTTTTT
TRBV19	-	-	TRBJ2-7	CASSTTGSYYEQYF	TGTGCCAGTAGTACCACCGGGTCTTACTACGAGCAGTACTTC
TRBV20-1	once	-	TRBJ2-1	CSASRGGEQFF	TGCAGTGCTAGTCGGGGCGGGGAGCAGTTCTTC
TRBV28	-	-	TRBJ1-4	CASSLRRQASEKLFF	TGTGCCAGCAGTCTCCGGAGACAGGCCAGTGAAAAACTGTTTTTT
TRBV5-1	-	TRBD1	TRBJ2-1	CASSWGQGTEQFF	TGCGCCAGCAGCTGGGGACAGGGCACTGAGCAGTTCTTC
TRBV7-9	-	TRBD1	TRBJ1-2	CASSRTGRGYTF	TGTGCCAGCAGCCGGACAGGGAGGGGCTACACCTTC
TRBV7-8	-	TRBD1	TRBJ1-2	CASSPETGWDYGYTF	TGTGCCAGCAGCCCGGAGACAGGGTGGGACTATGGCTACACCTTC
TRBV29-1	once	-	TRBJ1-1	CSVANPLSGNTEAFF	TGCAGCGTTGCCAACCCACTAAGCGGAAACACTGAAGCTTTCTTT
TRBV2	-	TRBD1	TRBJ2-7	CASSESRQGGSYEQYF	TGTGCCAGCAGTGAAAGCCGACAGGGGGGATCCTACGAGCAGTACTTC
TRBV29-1	-	-	TRBJ1-2	CSALDGSYTF	TGCAGCGCCCTCGACGGCAGCTACACCTTC
TRBV9	-	-	TRBJ2-3	CASSVFSDRSTDTQYF	TGTGCCAGCAGCGTCTTCTCGGACAGAAGCACAGATACGCAGTATTTT
TRBV20-1	-	TRBD2	TRBJ2-7	CSALAGGNSYEQYF	TGCAGTGCTTTAGCGGGAGGAAACTCCTACGAGCAGTACTTC
TRBV28	-	-	TRBJ2-5	CASSPGGARETQYF	TGTGCCAGCAGTCCCGGGGGAGCTAGGGAGACCCAGTACTTC
TRBV12-3/TRBV12-4	-	-	TRBJ2-1	CASSPIGEQFF	TGTGCCAGCAGTCCGATAGGAGAGCAGTTCTTC
TRBV18	-	TRBD2	TRBJ2-3	CASSPRWASGTTDTQYF	TGTGCCAGCTCACCAAGGTGGGCTAGCGGGACAACAGATACGCAGTATTTT
TRBV5-1	once	-	TRBJ1-2	CASSGTNYGYTF	TGCGCCAGCAGCGGGACCAACTATGGCTACACCTTC
TRBV5-1	-	TRBD1	TRBJ2-3	CASSLGQGPDTQYF	TGCGCCAGCAGCCTCGGACAGGGCCCAGATACGCAGTATTTT
TRBV28	-	-	TRBJ2-7	CASSLGGKVYEQYF	TGTGCCAGCAGTTTGGGTGGAAAGGTCTACGAGCAGTACTTC
TRBV29-1	-	-	TRBJ2-1	CSVGGGSGSRIF	-
TRBV19	-	TRBD2	TRBJ2-1	CASRREDYNEQFF	TGTGCCAGTAGACGGGAGGACTACAATGAGCAGTTCTTC
TRBV24-1	-	TRBD1	TRBJ1-1	CATSGQGGGTEAFF	TGTGCCACCTCCGGACAGGGAGGGGGCACTGAAGCTTTCTTT
TRBV18	-	-	TRBJ2-1	CASSPLGGYYNEQFF	TGTGCCAGCTCACCTCTTGGCGGGTACTACAATGAGCAGTTCTTC
TRBV15	-	-	TRBJ1-1	CATSRQTNTEAFF	TGTGCCACCAGCCGACAGACGAACACTGAAGCTTTCTTT
TRBV25-1	-	-	TRBJ2-5	CASSEVASYQETQYF	TGTGCCAGCAGTGAAGTGGCATCCTACCAAGAGACCCAGTACTTC
TRBV12-3/TRBV12-4	-	-	TRBJ2-1	CASSPTGRDNEQFF	TGTGCCAGCAGTCCTACAGGGAGGGACAATGAGCAGTTCTTC
TRBV7-9	-	-	TRBJ1-2	CASSLTRGGYTF	TGTGCCAGCAGCTTAACCAGGGGTGGCTACACCTTC
TRBV27	-	-	TRBJ1-5	CASSSQGAGNQPQHF	TGTGCCAGCAGTTCCCAGGGCGCGGGCAATCAGCCCCAGCATTTT
TRBV19	-	-	TRBJ1-5	CASSIIRTVSNQPQHF	TGTGCCAGTAGTATAATTAGGACAGTTAGCAATCAGCCCCAGCATTTT
TRBV6-5	-	TRBD1	TRBJ1-2	CASSLGTGGLYGYTF	TGTGCCAGCAGTCTGGGGACAGGGGGGCTCTATGGCTACACCTTC
TRBV30	-	TRBD1	TRBJ2-7	CAWSETGVLNYEQYF	TGTGCCTGGAGCGAGACAGGGGTCCTGAACTACGAGCAGTACTTC
TRBV10-3	once	-	TRBJ1-2	CAISEWAGSNYGYTF	TGTGCCATCAGTGAGTGGGCAGGGTCTAACTATGGCTACACCTTC
TRBV5-4	-	-	TRBJ2-1	CASSFGVAYNEQFF	TGTGCCAGCAGCTTCGGGGTAGCCTACAATGAGCAGTTCTTC
TRBV12-3/TRBV12-4	-	-	TRBJ2-5	CASSPGLKETQYF	TGTGCCAGCAGTCCGGGCCTAAAAGAGACCCAGTACTTC
TRBV6-1	-	-	TRBJ2-7	CASMAAYEQYF	TGTGCCAGCATGGCAGCCTACGAGCAGTACTTC
TRBV20-1	-	-	TRBJ2-1	CSARDRDQSQFF	TGCAGTGCTAGAGATCGGGACCAGAGCCAGTTCTTC
TRBV7-2	-	-	TRBJ2-7	CASSLRRGSYEQYF	TGTGCCAGCAGCTTGAGACGGGGCTCCTACGAGCAGTACTTC
TRBV6-1	-	-	TRBJ2-6	CASKSTWAEENTGANVLTF	TGTGCCAGCAAATCTACTTGGGCAGAAGAAAATACTGGGGCCAACGTCCTGACTTTC
TRBV9	-	TRBD2	TRBJ2-1	CASSPQAPTSGIRNEQFF	TGTGCCAGCAGCCCCCAAGCCCCAACTAGCGGGATTCGTAATGAGCAGTTCTTC
TRBV6-5	-	-	TRBJ1-2	CASRQRQLYGYTF	TGTGCCAGCAGACAAAGACAGCTCTATGGCTACACCTTC
TRBV19	-	-	TRBJ2-7	CASSMLSSYEQYF	TGTGCCAGTAGTATGCTGAGCTCCTACGAGCAGTACTTC
TRBV3-1	-	-	TRBJ2-7	CASSQRVSYEQYF	TGTGCCAGCAGCCAACGGGTCTCCTACGAGCAGTACTTC
TRBV29-1	-	-	TRBJ2-7	CSVETEAKQYF	TGCAGCGTTGAAACGGAGGCGAAGCAGTACTTC
TRBV12-3/TRBV12-4	once	TRBD1	TRBJ2-5	CASRPQGRETQYF	TGTGCCAGCAGACCACAGGGGCGCGAGACCCAGTACTTC
TRBV20-1	-	TRBD2	TRBJ2-7	CSARDHRGGSGSYEQYF	TGCAGTGCTAGAGATCATCGTGGGGGTAGCGGGAGTTACGAGCAGTACTTC
TRBV6-2/TRBV6-3	-	TRBD1	TRBJ2-7	CASSQPGQVGEQYF	TGTGCCAGCAGCCAACCTGGACAGGTAGGCGAGCAGTACTTC